These T cell receptor beta chains were read from a single sample in a study of blood T cell repertoires in COVID-19. The table came from immunoSEQ multiplex PCR; TCRdb's copy has only in-frame clones and leaves some out. The repertoire has over 250,000 clones, over 75% of them found once; the top ten carry around 10%. Input material: peripheral blood. All receptors come from a woman between 65 and 79 years old with acute or convalescent COVID-19. The CDR3 runs from the conserved cysteine through the conserved F or W. The D gene is left open where the match is weak. Size values are once, few and many counts, or a class for expanded clones, and some rows have none.

j_call | d_call | clone_size | v_call | cdr3_aa | cdr3_nt
TRBJ1-4 | . | . | TRBV4-1 | CASSQTPRRIGEKLFF | TGCGCCAGCAGCCAGACCCCGCGGAGGATTGGTGAAAAACTGTTTTTT
TRBJ1-6 | . | . | TRBV30 | CAWSGTANSPLHF | TGTGCCTGGAGTGGGACAGCAAATTCACCCCTCCACTTT
TRBJ2-7 | TRBD1 | . | TRBV4-1 | CASSQEDRAASYEQYF | TGCGCCAGCAGCCAAGAGGACAGGGCAGCCTCCTACGAGCAGTACTTC
TRBJ2-1 | TRBD2 | once | TRBV6-5 | CASSYTSGGRNEQFF | TGTGCCAGCAGTTACACTAGCGGGGGCCGCAATGAGCAGTTCTTC
TRBJ1-1 | TRBD1 | . | TRBV4-2 | CASSQGDRDTEAFF | TGTGCCAGCAGCCAGGGCGACAGGGACACTGAAGCTTTCTTT
TRBJ2-2 | TRBD2 | . | TRBV6-5 | CASTSGGNTGELFF | TGTGCCAGTACTAGCGGGGGGAACACCGGGGAGCTGTTTTTT
TRBJ2-1 | TRBD2 | . | TRBV7-9 | CASSGGTSWYNEQFF | TGTGCCAGCAGCGGCGGGACTAGCTGGTACAATGAGCAGTTCTTC
TRBJ1-1 | . | . | TRBV28 | CASCTGTMDTEAFF | TGTGCCAGCTGCACCGGGACAATGGACACTGAAGCTTTCTTT
TRBJ1-5 | . | . | TRBV5-6 | CASSTYFSNQPQHF | TGTGCCAGCAGCACCTATTTTAGCAATCAGCCCCAGCATTTT
TRBJ2-7 | . | . | TRBV11-3 | CASSFGGDEQYF | TGTGCCAGCAGCTTCGGAGGGGACGAGCAGTACTTC
TRBJ1-1 | . | . | TRBV18 | CASRYSEGSHTEAFF | TGTGCCAGCCGATACTCAGAGGGTTCTCACACTGAAGCTTTCTTT
TRBJ1-3 | . | once | TRBV19 | CASTEAGNTIYF | TGTGCCAGTACTGAAGCCGGAAACACCATATATTTT
TRBJ2-3 | . | . | TRBV5-4 | CASSSSVQYTDTQYF | TGTGCCAGCAGCTCCTCAGTCCAGTACACAGATACGCAGTATTTT
TRBJ1-1 | TRBD1 | . | TRBV5-1 | CASSPTNTGGGAFF | TGCGCCAGCAGCCCTACCAACACAGGGGGAGGCGCTTTCTTT
TRBJ2-7 | . | . | TRBV4-2 | CASSPQRVLYEQYF | TGTGCCAGCAGCCCCCAGCGGGTGCTCTACGAGCAGTACTTC
TRBJ1-1 | TRBD1 | few | TRBV23-1 | CASSPQDRGTEAFF | TGCGCCAGCAGCCCGCAGGACAGGGGGACTGAAGCTTTCTTT
TRBJ1-1 | . | . | TRBV7-9 | CASTITARGTEAFF | TGTGCCAGCACCATCACCGCTAGGGGCACTGAAGCTTTCTTT
TRBJ2-1 | TRBD2 | . | TRBV7-2 | CASSLDSGLARSEQFF | TGTGCCAGCAGCTTAGATTCGGGACTAGCTCGTTCTGAGCAGTTCTTC
TRBJ2-2 | TRBD2 | . | TRBV5-4 | CASSFGGGGTGELFF | TGTGCCAGCAGCTTCGGCGGGGGGGGCACCGGGGAGCTGTTTTTT
TRBJ1-5 | . | . | TRBV21-1 | CASSKGLPRGDQPQHF | TGTGCCAGCAGCAAGGGACTTCCCAGGGGGGATCAGCCCCAGCATTTT
TRBJ1-3 | . | . | TRBV5-1 | CASSLSVGGRGSGNTIYF | TGCGCCAGCAGCTTGTCGGTAGGGGGTAGAGGCTCTGGAAACACCATATATTTT
TRBJ1-3 | . | . | TRBV30 | CAWKSESNTIYF | TGTGCCTGGAAGTCCGAGTCCAACACCATATATTTT
TRBJ1-3 | . | . | TRBV5-1 | CASSLAGYGNTIYF | TGCGCCAGCAGCTTGGCCGGGTACGGAAACACCATATATTTT
TRBJ1-3 | . | . | TRBV2 | CASSGMTGSGNTIYF | TGTGCCAGCAGTGGGATGACGGGTAGTGGAAACACCATATATTTT
TRBJ1-6 | TRBD1 | . | TRBV18 | CASSRGQGNSPLHF | TGTGCCAGCTCCCGGGGACAGGGCAATTCACCCCTCCACTTT
TRBJ1-2 | . | once | TRBV6-5 | CASSLATNYGYTF | TGTGCCAGCAGTTTAGCCACTAACTATGGCTACACCTTC
TRBJ2-7 | . | . | TRBV9 | CASSVSAGLLENEQYF | TGTGCCAGCAGCGTGTCGGCGGGACTCCTGGAAAACGAGCAGTACTTC
TRBJ2-4 | . | . | TRBV9 | CASSDRDSGDIQYF | TGTGCCAGCAGCGATCGGGACTCGGGCGACATTCAGTACTTC
TRBJ1-4 | . | . | TRBV6-5 | CASSGDRRNEKLFF | TGTGCCAGCAGCGGCGACAGGCGGAACGAAAAACTGTTTTTT
TRBJ1-6 | . | . | TRBV7-9 | CASSGGGTPLHF | TGTGCCAGCAGCGGTGGAGGGACACCCCTCCACTTT
TRBJ1-6 | . | . | TRBV27 | CASSSGRIGNSPLHF | TGTGCCAGCAGTTCAGGGCGGATCGGAAATTCACCCCTCCACTTT
TRBJ1-1 | . | . | TRBV19 | CASQTRAGHTEAFF | TGTGCCAGCCAAACTCGGGCAGGGCACACTGAAGCTTTCTTT
TRBJ2-5 | . | . | TRBV7-2 | CASSSLRETQYF | TGTGCCAGCAGCTCCCTCCGAGAGACCCAGTACTTC
TRBJ1-5 | TRBD1 | . | TRBV6-2/TRBV6-3 | CASSQVPGGPNQPQHF | TGTGCCAGCAGCCAGGTCCCAGGGGGACCTAATCAGCCCCAGCATTTT
TRBJ1-2 | . | . | TRBV3-1/TRBV3-2 | CASSLKQGNGYTF | TGTGCCAGCAGCCTCAAACAGGGAAATGGCTACACCTTC
TRBJ2-5 | . | . | TRBV5-1 | CASSLEGRAQETQYF | TGCGCCAGCAGCTTGGAGGGCAGGGCTCAGGAGACCCAGTACTTC
TRBJ1-4 | . | . | TRBV15 | CATSREGGRGVPTNEKLFF | TGTGCCACCAGCAGAGAAGGAGGACGGGGAGTCCCAACTAATGAAAAACTGTTTTTT
TRBJ2-1 | . | . | TRBV21-1 | CASSRLPRIVTGQGVGFFDEQFF | TGTGCCAGCAGCCGCCTACCTCGTATTGTCACGGGACAGGGGGTTGGTTTTTTTGATGAGCAGTTCTTC
TRBJ1-6 | TRBD1 | . | TRBV6-5 | CASNYRGSASPLHF | TGTGCCAGCAATTACAGGGGGTCGGCTTCACCCCTCCACTTT
TRBJ2-2 | TRBD1 | . | TRBV5-1 | CASSLAGGANTGELFF | TGCGCCAGCAGCTTGGCAGGGGGCGCAAACACCGGGGAGCTGTTTTTT